Presented here are 8 T cell receptor beta chains from one specimen sequenced in a study of blood T cell repertoires in COVID-19. The repertoire was sequenced with immunoSEQ multiplex PCR; TCRdb's copy has only in-frame clones and lacks some. The sample lists about 140,000 clones, over 70% occurring once. The sequenced sample was peripheral blood. These receptors originate from a man over 45 with active COVID-19.

V is TRBV25-1 and J is TRBJ1-1, with TRBD1 matching 9 bases. The CDR3 sequence is 15 residues long. CDR1 and CDR2 (germline): MGHDK, SYGVNS. V was pared by 4 bases and J by 4 bases, with 7 bases of the junction left unmatched. CDR3 coding DNA: TGTGCCAGCAGTGGGACAGGGGATTCGGGCACTGAAGCTTTCTTT. It specifies CASSGTGDSGTEAFF.

J is TRBJ2-5 and V is TRBV7-7, with 9 bases lining up with TRBD1. The CDR3 consists of 15 residues. Germline V gene sequence: CDR1 SSHAT, CDR2 FNYEAQ (reference sequence). V was clipped by 4 bases and J by 0 bases; unmatched bases: 3. CDR3 bases: TGTGCCAGCAGCTCCTGGGACAGGGACCAAGAGACCCAGTACTTC. As protein: CASSSWDRDQETQYF.

This clone was detected only once. The junction does not match germline at one end; this may be a read error. This chain connects TRBV4-1 to TRBJ1-1; D not resolved. CDR3 size: 13 residues. The germline gives CDR1 MGHRA, CDR2 YSYEKL. The CDR3: CASSQVRAGKKIF. CDR3 in DNA: TGCGCCAGCAGCCAAGTTAGGGCGGGGAAAAAAATCTTT.

The CDR3 region has the DNA TGTGCCAGCAGTCTCCTCGGACAGGGGCCCCGAGGTCTCGGCTACACCTTC. Encoded protein: CASSLLGQGPRGLGYTF. The chain combines TRBV28 with TRBJ1-2, with 9 bases that match TRBD1. This CDR3 spans 17 amino acids. The germline gives CDR1 MDHEN, CDR2 SYDVKM. After removal of 5 bases from V and 8 bases from J, the junction contained 18 bases not matched to a gene.

The chain carries TRBV11-2 and TRBJ2-1; 11 bases align to TRBD2. Germline CDR1 SGHAT, CDR2 FQNNGV. V trimming: 4 bases; J trimming: 10 bases; junction bases outside the gene matches: 9. The CDR3 contains 15 residues. CDR3 amino acids: CASSSIAGGLWEQFF. The CDR3 coding sequence is TGTGCCAGCAGCTCAATAGCGGGGGGGCTTTGGGAGCAGTTCTTC. The full variable domain, its missing parts supplied by reference TRBV11-2 and TRBJ2-1, is EAGVAQSPRYKIIEKRQSVAFWCNPISGHATLYWYQQILGQGPKLLIQFQNNGVVDDSQLPKDRFSAERLKGVDSTLKIQPAKLEDSAVYLCASSSIAGGLWEQFFGPGTRLTVL.

The chain uses TRBV7-3 and TRBJ1-1; 9 bases agree with TRBD1. This CDR3 is built from 15 residues. Germline-derived CDR1 and CDR2 are SGHTA and FQGTGA. Trimming took 5 bases from V and 5 from J; bases not matched to a gene: 9. The CDR3 DNA sequence: TGTGCCAGCAGCGCCTCGGGACAGGGTGGAACTGAAGCTTTCTTT. This encodes CASSASGQGGTEAFF.

This chain links TRBV4-1 with TRBJ2-2; tentatively, D is TRBD1 (6 bases). Per the germline V gene, CDR1 is MGHRA and CDR2 is YSYEKL. The CDR3 length is 16 residues. V was cut by 2 bases and J by 1 base, with 11 bases left in between. The CDR3 protein is CASSQTLQGNTGELFF. CDR3 DNA: TGCGCCAGCAGCCAAACCCTACAGGGGAACACCGGGGAGCTGTTTTTT.

This clone was picked up one time. The V gene is TRBV18, the J gene TRBJ1-1; 7 nucleotides match TRBD1. There are 15 residues in the CDR3. Losses at the gene ends were 5 bases for V and 0 bases for J; bases not matched to a gene: 6. Per the germline V gene, CDR1 is KGHSH and CDR2 is LQKENI. The CDR3 bases are TGTGCCAGCTCAAATGCCGGGACAGTGAACACTGAAGCTTTCTTT. It specifies CASSNAGTVNTEAFF.